The rows below give T cell receptor beta chains drawn from one sample of a study of T cell responses to AZD1222 COVID-19 vaccine. This table comes from immunoSEQ multiplex PCR, and its TCRdb copy is limited to in-frame clones, with some not included. Here the sample spans 150,000 to 200,000 clones, less than 90% being singletons. This sample comprised peripheral blood, obtained on day 0 of AZD1222 vaccination. The receptors stem from an adult in good health. Both conserved end residues are part of each CDR3. A D gene is named only where the DNA matches it firmly. Size tells how often a clone was seen (once, few, many) or the class of an expanded clone, and some rows leave it out.

- | - | TRBJ2-7 | TRBV7-3 | CASSFSQGYEQYF | TGTGCCAGCAGCTTCTCTCAGGGCTACGAGCAGTACTTC
few | - | TRBJ2-7 | TRBV6-6 | CASRPSGTNPYEQYF | TGTGCCAGCAGGCCCTCCGGGACAAACCCCTACGAGCAGTACTTC
- | - | TRBJ1-2 | TRBV2 | CASSETGVYGYTF | TGTGCCAGCAGTGAAACCGGGGTCTATGGCTACACCTTC
once | - | TRBJ1-2 | TRBV7-2 | CASSLGRGPPSYGYTF | TGTGCCAGCAGCTTAGGCAGGGGCCCCCCGTCATATGGCTACACCTTC
- | TRBD1 | TRBJ2-2 | TRBV11-2 | CASKQGITGELFF | TGTGCCAGCAAACAGGGGATTACCGGGGAGCTGTTTTTT
once | TRBD1 | TRBJ1-5 | TRBV10-2 | CASRATGGDQPQHF | TGCGCCAGCAGGGCGACAGGGGGCGATCAGCCCCAGCATTTT
once | - | TRBJ2-6 | TRBV6-2/TRBV6-3 | CASSYSDSGANVLTF | TGTGCCAGCAGTTACAGCGATTCTGGGGCCAACGTCCTGACTTTC
- | TRBD2 | TRBJ2-3 | TRBV18 | CASSPVRLAGVEDTQYF | TGTGCCAGCTCACCAGTCCGTCTAGCGGGAGTGGAAGATACGCAGTATTTT
- | - | TRBJ1-6 | TRBV19 | CASRQSGNSPLHF | TGTGCCAGCAGACAGTCCGGTAATTCACCCCTCCACTTT
few | - | TRBJ2-7 | TRBV27 | CASSPRGTHSYEQYF | TGTGCCAGCAGTCCACGGGGGACGCATTCCTACGAGCAGTACTTC
- | - | TRBJ2-7 | TRBV7-2 | CASSLVADYEQYF | TGTGCCAGCAGCTTAGTGGCAGACTACGAGCAGTACTTC
- | - | TRBJ2-7 | TRBV28 | CASNQLPGEQYF | TGTGCCAGCAATCAACTCCCGGGGGAGCAGTACTTC
- | TRBD2 | TRBJ2-1 | TRBV28 | CASRDAGGAYNEQFF | TGTGCCAGCAGGGATGCGGGGGGGGCCTACAATGAGCAGTTCTTC
- | - | TRBJ2-1 | TRBV24-1 | CATSEGTLARQFF | TGTGCCACCAGTGAGGGGACATTGGCTCGGCAGTTCTTC
- | - | TRBJ1-2 | TRBV30 | CAWSSERVLRGYTF | TGTGCCTGGAGTTCAGAACGGGTTTTACGGGGCTACACCTTC
- | - | TRBJ2-1 | TRBV5-1 | CASSLGGETYNEQFF | TGCGCCAGCAGCTTGGGCGGGGAGACCTACAATGAGCAGTTCTTC
- | - | TRBJ2-3 | TRBV7-3 | CASSSTSTDTQYF | TGTGCCAGCAGCTCAACAAGCACAGATACGCAGTATTTT
once | - | TRBJ2-5 | TRBV6-6 | CASSFMRGETQYF | TGTGCCAGCAGTTTCATGAGGGGAGAGACCCAGTACTTC
- | - | TRBJ2-3 | TRBV10-2 | CASRQYAPPDTQYF | TGCGCCAGCAGACAGTACGCACCGCCAGATACGCAGTATTTT
- | - | TRBJ2-1 | TRBV6-5 | CASRNVALVYNEQFF | TGTGCCAGCAGGAATGTGGCACTCGTCTACAATGAGCAGTTCTTC
- | - | TRBJ1-1 | TRBV18 | CASLGQMNTEAFF | TGCGCCAGCTTGGGACAAATGAACACTGAAGCTTTCTTT
- | - | TRBJ2-7 | TRBV6-6 | CASRGAGISYEQYF | TGTGCCTCCAGGGGAGCGGGTATCTCCTACGAGCAGTACTTC
- | - | TRBJ2-3 | TRBV6-6 | CASSSGGAGTDTQYF | TGTGCCAGCAGCTCAGGGGGGGCCGGCACAGATACGCAGTATTTT
- | - | TRBJ1-5 | TRBV28 | CATTGGNQPQHF | TGTGCTACCACGGGGGGAAATCAGCCCCAGCATTTT
- | - | TRBJ2-7 | TRBV10-3 | CAISAILRTDKFF | TGTGCCATCAGCGCCATCCTTCGGACGGATAAATTCTTC
- | - | TRBJ1-3 | TRBV5-1 | CASSLDQGSAIYF | TGCGCCAGCAGCTTGGACCAGGGGAGCGCCATATATTTT